A single sample gave rise to the 20 T cell receptor beta chains below, sequenced in a study of T cells after posttransplantation cyclophosphamide. Assay used: immunoSEQ multiplex PCR; TCRdb lists only in-frame clones, some missing. The top ten clones hold about 0.7% of a sample with 20,000 to 25,000 clones, 73% of them seen once. The sequenced material came from memory CD4+ T cells sorted from PBMCs. These receptors were obtained from a woman aged 55-75 years in good health, CMV-negative, and a related stem cell transplant donor.

This chain uses TRBV7-2 with TRBJ2-3; TRBD2 matches 11 bases. With V trimmed by 2 bases and J by 6 bases, 4 bases remained unmatched. The CDR3 has 15 amino acids. From germline, CDR1 is SGHTA and CDR2 FQGNSA. This chain's CDR3 is CASSLLAGGADTQYF. In nucleotides, the CDR3 is TGTGCCAGCAGCTTACTAGCGGGGGGTGCGGATACGCAGTATTTT.

This clone appeared a few times. The CDR3 nucleotides are TGTGCCAGTAGTCCTCCGTCGGGACAGCCAGCCTACCAAGAGACCCAGTACTTC. It codes for CASSPPSGQPAYQETQYF. V is TRBV19 and J is TRBJ2-5; 7 bases agree with TRBD1. V trimming: 5 bases; J trimming: 0 bases; junction bases outside the gene matches: 15. Germline V lookup: CDR1 LNHDA, CDR2 SQIVND (reference sequence). The CDR3 sequence is 18 residues long.

The chain carries TRBV2 and TRBJ2-7; 8 positions agree with TRBD1. The trim removed 2 bases at V and 0 bases at J, leaving 3 bases unmatched. Germline V gene lookup returns CDR1 SNHLY and CDR2 FYNNEI. There are 15 residues in the CDR3. The CDR3 DNA sequence: TGTGCCAGCAGTGAATGGACAGGGAACTCCTACGAGCAGTACTTC. It translates to CASSEWTGNSYEQYF.

V usage is TRBV6-5 and J usage is TRBJ2-7; possible D gene TRBD2, 5 bases. Germline V CDR1 and CDR2: MNHEY, SVGAGI. Trimming removed 6 bases from V and 5 bases from J, with 17 bases in between. This CDR3 spans 14 amino acids. This CDR3 reads CASSPLTRGHEQYF. DNA of the CDR3: TGTGCCAGCAGCCCCCTGACCCGCGGGCACGAGCAGTACTTC.

The J gene is TRBJ1-2, the V gene TRBV10-3; 7 positions agree with TRBD1. Germline values: CDR1 ENHRY, CDR2 SYGVKD. V lost 4 bases to trimming and J lost 2 bases; unmatched junction nucleotides: 7. The CDR3 loop spans 15 amino acids. The CDR3 DNA reads TGTGCCATCAGTGGGACTACGACAGGGAACTATGGCTACACCTTC. It codes for CAISGTTTGNYGYTF.

The chain is built from TRBV7-8 and TRBJ2-2; 7 nucleotides align to TRBD2. The CDR3 runs to 17 residues. Per germline, CDR1 SGHVS and CDR2 FQNEAQ. After removal of 0 bases from V and 5 bases from J, the junction contained 9 bases not matched to a gene. For the CDR3, the DNA is TGTGCCAGCAGCTTAGCGCGAACGGGGGGAGGGACCGGGGAGCTGTTTTTT. This encodes CASSLARTGGGTGELFF.

CDR3 sequence: CAWSTSMNTEAFF. The CDR3 DNA reads TGTGCCTGGAGTACAAGTATGAACACTGAAGCTTTCTTT. The rearrangement joins TRBV30 to TRBJ1-1, with D hard to call. Germline CDR1 and CDR2: GTSNPN and SVGIG (reference sequence). This CDR3 comprises 13 residues. V was clipped by 2 bases and J by 0 bases, with 7 bases between them.

V usage is TRBV7-9 and J usage is TRBJ1-2; 7 positions match TRBD1. There are 14 residues in the CDR3. J was trimmed by 8 bases and V by 5 bases; bases with no gene match: 11. The germline gives CDR1 SEHNR, CDR2 FQNEAQ (reference sequence). CDR3 bases: TGTGCCAGCAGCCGTGGACAGGCTGGAGGCGGCTACACCTTC. It codes for CASSRGQAGGGYTF.

This clone turned up a few times. This chain joins TRBV5-1 and TRBJ1-2; 7 positions agree with TRBD1. This CDR3 region has 16 residues. Germline loops: CDR1 SGHRS, CDR2 YFSETQ. Trimming took 7 bases from V and 3 from J; bases not matched to a gene: 15. For the CDR3, the DNA is TGCGCCAGCTGCCCCGGACAGGACAAGGGTTACTATGGCTACACCTTC. This translates into CASCPGQDKGYYGYTF. Based on the CDR3 plus reference TRBV5-1 and TRBJ1-2, the full variable domain is KAGVTQTPRYLIKTRGQQVTLSCSPISGHRSVSWYQQTPGQGLQFLFEYFSETQRNKGNFPGRFSGRQFSNSRSEMNVSTLELGDSALYLCASCPGQDKGYYGYTFGSGTRLTVV.

The V and J genes are TRBV6-1 and TRBJ2-3, with 9 bases fitting TRBD2. This CDR3 comprises 15 residues. Germline V gives CDR1 MNHNS, CDR2 SASEGT. With 6 bases clipped from V and 2 bases from J, the junction kept 6 bases outside the gene matches. CDR3: CASRVQRGATDTQYF. DNA for the CDR3: TGTGCCAGCAGGGTCCAGCGGGGGGCCACAGATACGCAGTATTTT.

The table lists this clone with a few counts. The genes are TRBV28 and TRBJ1-2; D perhaps matches TRBD1 (5 bases). Germline V CDR1 and CDR2: MDHEN, SYDVKM. This CDR3 contains 13 residues. Trimming removed 3 bases at V and 7 bases at J, with 12 bases between. The chain's CDR3 is CASSFVQGGGYTF. CDR3 coding DNA: TGTGCCAGCAGTTTTGTGCAGGGCGGTGGCTACACCTTC.

The J gene is TRBJ2-5, the V gene TRBV7-2; TRBD2 matches 7 bases. Unmatched junction bases numbered 3, after V lost 1 base and J lost 10 bases. The CDR3 runs to 12 residues. Germline values: CDR1 SGHTA, CDR2 FQGNSA. The CDR3 is CASSLGEGNQYF. The CDR3 nucleotides read TGTGCCAGCAGCTTAGGGGAGGGGAACCAGTACTTC.

V gene TRBV13 combines with J gene TRBJ2-7; D not resolved. CDR1 is PRHDT and CDR2 is FYEKMQ in the germline V gene (reference sequence). Trimming took off 5 bases at V and 2 bases at J, with 28 bases between the two ends. The CDR3 has 19 amino acids. Written as DNA, the CDR3 is TGTGCCAGCAGCCTTTCCCCATTCGTGGTAAGGTCGAGCGCCTACGAGCAGTACTTC. The encoded protein is CASSLSPFVVRSSAYEQYF.

The CDR3 coding sequence is TGTGCCAGCAGCCTCGGGTTCGGGGGGGCAGCCAAAAACATTCAGTACTTC. Translating gives CASSLGFGGAAKNIQYF. V is TRBV4-2 and J is TRBJ2-4, with 8 bases lining up with TRBD2. V shed 4 bases, J shed 0 bases, and the junction held 8 bases outside the gene matches. CDR1 is LGHNA and CDR2 is YNFKEQ in the germline V gene. This CDR3 contains 17 residues.

This chain uses TRBV28 with TRBJ2-7, with D unresolved. Germline loops: CDR1 MDHEN, CDR2 SYDVKM. Trimming removed 5 bases from V and 6 bases from J, with 5 bases in between. This CDR3 spans 10 amino acids. CDR3 amino acids: CASSVREQYF. In DNA, the CDR3 is TGTGCCAGCAGTGTCCGCGAGCAGTACTTC.

The chain combines TRBV28 with TRBJ1-5; perhaps TRBD1 as D (5 bases). The CDR3 runs 16 residues. The germline V gene has CDR1 MDHEN and CDR2 SYDVKM. V shed 3 bases and J shed 1 base, with 13 bases lying between them. CDR3: CASSFGRRGSNQPQHF. For the CDR3, the DNA is TGTGCCAGCAGTTTCGGCAGGCGGGGGAGCAATCAGCCCCAGCATTTT.

The chain combines TRBV7-2 with TRBJ2-4, with 9 bases identical to TRBD1. Trimming removed 5 bases from V and 9 bases from J; junction bases left unmatched: 8. The CDR3 is 14 residues long. Germline loops: CDR1 SGHTA, CDR2 FQGNSA. The CDR3: CASSADRGRGIQYF. DNA for the CDR3: TGTGCCAGCAGCGCCGACAGGGGGAGAGGCATTCAGTACTTC. Based on the CDR3 plus reference TRBV7-2 and TRBJ2-4, the full variable domain is GAGVSQSPSNKVTEKGKDVELRCDPISGHTALYWYRQSLGQGLEFLIYFQGNSAPDKSGLPSDRFSAERTGGSVSTLTIQRTQQEDSAVYLCASSADRGRGIQYFGAGTRLSVL.

J is TRBJ2-1 and V is TRBV7-3; the D gene is possibly TRBD2 (6 bases). The V gene's germline CDR1 is SGHTA and CDR2 FQGTGA. The CDR3 is 15 amino acids. The V and J ends lost 3 bases and 0 bases respectively, with 9 bases between them. This CDR3 is CASSFSGASYNEQFF. CDR3 bases: TGTGCCAGCAGCTTTAGCGGCGCCTCCTACAATGAGCAGTTCTTC.

This sequence joins TRBV9 and TRBJ1-1, with D possibly TRBD1 on 5 matching bases. This CDR3 has 14 amino acids. Germline assignment: CDR1 SGDLS and CDR2 YYNGEE. V shed 0 bases and J shed 4 bases, with 10 bases lying between them. Here the CDR3 reads CASSVATELTEAFF. The CDR3 nucleotides read TGTGCCAGCAGCGTAGCGACAGAACTCACTGAAGCTTTCTTT. The complete variable domain, with remaining parts taken from reference TRBV9 and TRBJ1-1, reads DSGVTQTPKHLITATGQRVTLRCSPRSGDLSVYWYQQSLDQGLQFLIQYYNGEERAKGNILERFSAQQFPDLHSELNLSSLELGDSALYFCASSVATELTEAFFGQGTRLTVV.

The CDR3 loop is CASSQGYRAYEQYF. In DNA, the CDR3 is TGCGCCAGCAGCCAAGGGTACAGGGCCTACGAGCAGTACTTC. V usage is TRBV4-1 and J usage is TRBJ2-7; the D gene is possibly TRBD1 (6 bases). CDR3 size: 14 residues. Germline V lookup: CDR1 MGHRA, CDR2 YSYEKL. V was shortened by 1 base and J by 2 bases, with 9 bases between the two germline ends.